The sequence of this TCR beta chain was determined in a study of Ad26.COV2.S vaccination and SARS-CoV-2 variants. As for the study in general: Ad26.COV2.S shots went into the muscle once or twice, 56 days apart.

General observations from the study: Reported findings describe substantial breadth in spike-specific CD8+ and CD4+ T cell responses following vaccination. People given the vaccine had a wider spike-specific TCR breadth than placebo recipients did.

V lost 4 bases, J lost 5 bases, and 20 bases lay in between. The CDR3 spans 16 residues. Germline loops: CDR1 MNHNY, CDR2 SVGAGI (reference sequence). The assay was immunoSEQ multiplex PCR, and TCRdb's table has in-frame clones only and misses some. The sample has 350,000 to 400,000 clones, over 75% seen once. The treatment is: around 19 received Ad26.COV2.S at low or high dose, single or two shots; 5 received placebo; per-sample allocation not given. Specimen acquisition occurred on day 63 following the initial vaccine or placebo injection. An 18-55-year-old adult in Boston served as donor. Remarks on this clone: What it binds is not known.

The receptor was isolated from a person between 18 and 60 years old who received the Ad26.COV2.S COVID-19 vaccine or a placebo. The chain combines TRBV6-6 with TRBJ1-1, with D possibly being TRBD1 (6 bases). Specimen: peripheral blood, collected in a trial of Ad26.COV2.S vaccine versus placebo. CDR3 residues: CASSSTSEGGRTEAFF. CDR3 DNA sequence: TGTGCCAGCAGTTCTACCTCCGAAGGGGGGAGGACTGAAGCTTTCTTT.